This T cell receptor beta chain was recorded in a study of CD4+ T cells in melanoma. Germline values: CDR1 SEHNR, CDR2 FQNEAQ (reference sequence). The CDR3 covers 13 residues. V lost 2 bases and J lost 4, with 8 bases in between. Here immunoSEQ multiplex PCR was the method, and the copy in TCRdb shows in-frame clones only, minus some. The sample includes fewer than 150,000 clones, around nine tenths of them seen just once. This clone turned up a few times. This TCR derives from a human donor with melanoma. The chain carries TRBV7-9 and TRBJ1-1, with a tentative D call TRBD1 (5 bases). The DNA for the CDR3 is TGTGCCAGCAGCTTATGGGGGGGCACTGAAGCTTTCTTT. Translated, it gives CASSLWGGTEAFF.